This T cell receptor beta chain was profiled in a study of vaccination effects on CD4 cells after COVID-19. Study background: Sample donation by two convalescent patients took place 16 days and one week before vaccination.

General study points: Post-vaccine spike-reactive clones in convalescents were mainly new vaccine-induced clones. The study enrolled few convalescent patients and sampled no early post-infection timepoints.

Worth noting for this clone: Its antigen is unidentified.

The protocol was immunoSEQ multiplex PCR, while the TCRdb copy is restricted to in-frame clones and leaves out a portion. The table shows roughly 17,000 clones, with roughly four fifths occurring only once. Using viral peptide pools, the ViraFEST assay grew out antigen-specific CD4+ T cells prior to sequencing. Subsequent to a culture period of under twelve days, CD4+ T cells were isolated. This person's SARS-CoV-2 infection, confirmed by PCR, occurred between March and December 2020. Each culture well received a few million PBMC. These cells were then cultured in IMDM with around 9.6 IU/ml IL-2 and roughly 10 ug/ml peptides. Germline CDR1 reads KGHDR; CDR2 reads SFDVKD. This CDR3 comprises 13 residues. V was trimmed by 2 bases and J by 4 bases, leaving 7 bases between them.

This receptor was identified in a human donor who had a prior SARS-CoV-2 infection. The V and J genes are TRBV24-1 and TRBJ2-5; no clear D. Material: CD4+ T cells from PBMCs cultured with SARS-CoV-2 spike peptides, obtained before COVID-19 vaccination. In nucleotides, the CDR3 is TGTGCCACCAGTGATTACAGATCAGAGACCCAGTACTTC. This codes for CATSDYRSETQYF.